This TCR beta chain was captured in a study of blood T cell repertoires in COVID-19. The data were produced by immunoSEQ multiplex PCR, yet TCRdb's version contains in-frame clones alone and is incomplete. Of about 210,000 clones in the sample, 70% to 90% were seen once. Unmatched junction bases numbered 5, after V lost 1 base and J lost 6 bases. Germline CDR1 SEHNR, CDR2 FQNEAQ (reference sequence). This CDR3 is 15 amino acids long. This receptor was obtained from a human donor in a cohort sampled during active COVID-19. The chain has TRBV7-9 and TRBJ1-4, with TRBD1 identical over 7 bases. The material sequenced was peripheral blood. The CDR3 DNA is TGTGCCAGCAGCTTAGAAGGGGGCGCAGATGAAAAACTGTTTTTT. Amino acids: CASSLEGGADEKLFF.